Listed below are T cell receptor beta chains from one sample, sequenced in a study of blood T cell repertoires in COVID-19. Sequencing used immunoSEQ multiplex PCR; TCRdb keeps in-frame clones, though not all of them. The sample lists 65,000 to 95,000 clones, about 80% seen once, with about 11% in the top ten. The sequenced material came from peripheral blood. The source of these receptors is a woman in her 40s with active or convalescent COVID-19. CDR3s include the opening cysteine and the closing phenylalanine or tryptophan. The D gene is left open where the match is weak. Rows give clone size only sometimes, using once, few, many, or a class for an expanded clone.

V gene: TRBV3-1/TRBV3-2; clone size: NA; J gene: TRBJ1-2; D gene: NA; CDR3 DNA: TGTGCCAGCAGCCAAGTAGAGGGGGAGAATGGCTACACCTTC; CDR3 protein: CASSQVEGENGYTF
V gene: TRBV28; clone size: NA; J gene: TRBJ2-1; D gene: TRBD2; CDR3 DNA: TGTGCCAGCAGTCCCCCGGGGGGGGGCTACAATGAGCAGTTCTTC; CDR3 protein: CASSPPGGGYNEQFF
V gene: TRBV4-2; clone size: NA; J gene: TRBJ1-6; D gene: TRBD1; CDR3 DNA: TGTGCCAGCAGCCAATCCAGTGGCCAGGGGGGTTTGTCACCCCTCCACTTT; CDR3 protein: CASSQSSGQGGLSPLHF
V gene: TRBV19; clone size: NA; J gene: TRBJ2-7; D gene: TRBD2; CDR3 DNA: TGTGCCAGTAGTCCCGGGACTAGCGGGAGTTACGAGCAGTACTTC; CDR3 protein: CASSPGTSGSYEQYF
V gene: TRBV28; clone size: NA; J gene: TRBJ1-5; D gene: TRBD1; CDR3 DNA: TGTGCCAGCAGTCTCTCTCAACCGAACAGGGGCCGCAATCAGCCCCAGCATTTT; CDR3 protein: CASSLSQPNRGRNQPQHF
V gene: TRBV28; clone size: NA; J gene: TRBJ1-6; D gene: TRBD1; CDR3 DNA: TGTGCCAGCAGTTTATCGTACAGGGGAGGCTCACCCCTCCACTTT; CDR3 protein: CASSLSYRGGSPLHF
V gene: TRBV7-9; clone size: NA; J gene: TRBJ1-1; D gene: TRBD1; CDR3 DNA: TGTGCCAGCAGCTTAGGACAGGGTCGATTGAACACTGAAGCTTTCTTT; CDR3 protein: CASSLGQGRLNTEAFF
V gene: TRBV7-2; clone size: NA; J gene: TRBJ2-1; D gene: TRBD2; CDR3 DNA: TGTGCCAGCAGCTCACTAGCGGGGGGGTACAATGAGCAGTTCTTC; CDR3 protein: CASSSLAGGYNEQFF
V gene: TRBV29-1; clone size: NA; J gene: TRBJ2-1; D gene: NA; CDR3 DNA: TGCAGCGTTGTCAGGGAAGTATGGTACAATGAGCAGTTCTTC; CDR3 protein: CSVVREVWYNEQFF
V gene: TRBV29-1; clone size: NA; J gene: TRBJ2-2; D gene: TRBD2; CDR3 DNA: TGCAGCGTCCCCGGGACTAACCTTAACACCGGGGAGCTGTTTTTT; CDR3 protein: CSVPGTNLNTGELFF
V gene: TRBV12-3/TRBV12-4; clone size: NA; J gene: TRBJ1-5; D gene: TRBD1; CDR3 DNA: TGTGCCAGCACCGCCCAGGGGGGTCAGCCCCAGCATTTT; CDR3 protein: CASTAQGGQPQHF
V gene: TRBV7-7; clone size: NA; J gene: TRBJ2-2; D gene: TRBD1; CDR3 DNA: TGTGCCAGCAGCCAGAGAACAGGGGGCGCAGCCGGGGAGCTGTTTTTT; CDR3 protein: CASSQRTGGAAGELFF
V gene: TRBV11-3; clone size: NA; J gene: TRBJ1-5; D gene: NA; CDR3 DNA: TGTGCCAGCAGCTTAAGCACCTTCCAGCCCCAGCATTTT; CDR3 protein: CASSLSTFQPQHF
V gene: TRBV7-9; clone size: few; J gene: TRBJ2-3; D gene: NA; CDR3 DNA: TGTGCCAGCAGCTTAGCGGAGCAGCCAGATACGCAGTATTTT; CDR3 protein: CASSLAEQPDTQYF
V gene: TRBV7-6; clone size: NA; J gene: TRBJ1-1; D gene: NA; CDR3 DNA: TGTGCCAGCAGCTTTAAGAGGGAACTCAACGGTGAAGCTTTCTTT; CDR3 protein: CASSFKRELNGEAFF
V gene: TRBV28; clone size: few; J gene: TRBJ1-6; D gene: TRBD1; CDR3 DNA: TGTGCCAGCAGTTTTAGGAGGGGGAGACAGGGAGGATCACCCCTCCACTTT; CDR3 protein: CASSFRRGRQGGSPLHF
V gene: TRBV9; clone size: NA; J gene: TRBJ2-3; D gene: TRBD1; CDR3 DNA: TGTGCCAGCAGCGTAGGCCCAGGACAGGTCTATAGCACAGATACGCAGTATTTT; CDR3 protein: CASSVGPGQVYSTDTQYF
V gene: TRBV4-1; clone size: NA; J gene: TRBJ2-2; D gene: NA; CDR3 DNA: TGCGCCAGCAGCCAAGAAGCAGACAGATCCGGGGAGCTGTTTTTT; CDR3 protein: CASSQEADRSGELFF
V gene: TRBV4-3; clone size: NA; J gene: TRBJ2-1; D gene: NA; CDR3 DNA: TGCGCCAGCAGCCAAGTTGGGACAACTTACAATGAGCAGTTCTTC; CDR3 protein: CASSQVGTTYNEQFF
V gene: TRBV5-6; clone size: NA; J gene: TRBJ1-2; D gene: TRBD1; CDR3 DNA: TGTGCCAGCAGCGGAATGGTAAGACAGGGCGCAAACTATGGCTACACCTTC; CDR3 protein: CASSGMVRQGANYGYTF
V gene: TRBV5-1; clone size: NA; J gene: TRBJ2-2; D gene: TRBD1; CDR3 DNA: TGCGCCAGCAGCTTGGGCACCACGACAGGGGGCGCGGGGACCGGGGAGCTGTTTTTT; CDR3 protein: CASSLGTTTGGAGTGELFF
V gene: TRBV3-1/TRBV3-2; clone size: NA; J gene: TRBJ2-7; D gene: NA; CDR3 DNA: TGTGCCAGCAGCCTTAACACCGAGCAGTACTTC; CDR3 protein: CASSLNTEQYF
V gene: TRBV5-1; clone size: few; J gene: TRBJ2-7; D gene: NA; CDR3 DNA: TGCGCCAGCAGCTTGTATACGGAGAAAACCTACGAGCAGTACTTC; CDR3 protein: CASSLYTEKTYEQYF
V gene: TRBV3-1/TRBV3-2; clone size: NA; J gene: TRBJ2-5; D gene: NA; CDR3 DNA: TGTGCCAGCAGCCAAGATGGGCGGGCCGTGAGGGAGACCCAGTACTTC; CDR3 protein: CASSQDGRAVRETQYF
V gene: TRBV4-3; clone size: NA; J gene: TRBJ2-2; D gene: NA; CDR3 DNA: TGCGCCAGCAGCCAAGATCACCTAGGCAGCCGCTTAACCGGGGAGCTGTTTTTT; CDR3 protein: CASSQDHLGSRLTGELFF
V gene: TRBV7-9; clone size: NA; J gene: TRBJ1-1; D gene: NA; CDR3 DNA: TGTGCCAGCAGCTTATCTTGGGGGCTGAACACTGAAGCTTTCTTT; CDR3 protein: CASSLSWGLNTEAFF
V gene: TRBV3-1/TRBV3-2; clone size: NA; J gene: TRBJ1-2; D gene: TRBD1; CDR3 DNA: TGTGCCAGCAGCCCGCTGGGGACAGGGGGCAGGCGCTATGGCTACACCTTC; CDR3 protein: CASSPLGTGGRRYGYTF
V gene: TRBV9; clone size: NA; J gene: TRBJ1-1; D gene: NA; CDR3 DNA: TGTGCCAGCAGCGTAGCTGGGGAGGGCACTGAAGCTTTCTTT; CDR3 protein: CASSVAGEGTEAFF
V gene: TRBV21-1; clone size: NA; J gene: TRBJ2-6; D gene: NA; CDR3 DNA: TGTGCCAGCAGCTTAACTACTAGCGGGAGGGCCTCTTGCTCTGGGGCCAACGTCCTGACTTTC; CDR3 protein: CASSLTTSGRASCSGANVLTF
V gene: TRBV28; clone size: few; J gene: TRBJ1-6; D gene: NA; CDR3 DNA: TGTGCCAGCAGTTTTGGTCTCGCGGGTTCACCCCTCCACTTT; CDR3 protein: CASSFGLAGSPLHF
V gene: TRBV28; clone size: few; J gene: TRBJ2-5; D gene: NA; CDR3 DNA: TGTGCCAGCAGTTTAGACAGAAGGGGGGAGACCCAGTACTTC; CDR3 protein: CASSLDRRGETQYF
V gene: TRBV5-8; clone size: NA; J gene: TRBJ2-7; D gene: TRBD1; CDR3 DNA: TGTGCCAGCAGCTTATTCACAGGGGGGATCTCCTACGAGCAGTACTTC; CDR3 protein: CASSLFTGGISYEQYF
V gene: TRBV14; clone size: NA; J gene: TRBJ2-1; D gene: NA; CDR3 DNA: TGTGCCAGCAGCCAAATGCGGGGCCAGGTGAATGAGCAGTTCTTC; CDR3 protein: CASSQMRGQVNEQFF
V gene: TRBV2; clone size: NA; J gene: TRBJ1-2; D gene: NA; CDR3 DNA: TGTGCCAGCAGTGACGGGTCCTATGGCTACACCTTC; CDR3 protein: CASSDGSYGYTF
V gene: TRBV6-1; clone size: NA; J gene: TRBJ1-2; D gene: TRBD1; CDR3 DNA: TGTGCCAGCAGTGAAGGCGGTCCCGTGACAGGGGATAATGGCTACACCTTC; CDR3 protein: CASSEGGPVTGDNGYTF
V gene: TRBV7-6; clone size: NA; J gene: TRBJ1-3; D gene: TRBD1; CDR3 DNA: TGTGCCAGCAGCCCAGAAAGGGGGGACAGGATCTCTGGAAACACCATATATTTT; CDR3 protein: CASSPERGDRISGNTIYF
V gene: TRBV10-3; clone size: NA; J gene: TRBJ1-5; D gene: NA; CDR3 DNA: TGTGCCATCAGTGATCTAGGGGGTAATCAGCCCCAGCATTTT; CDR3 protein: CAISDLGGNQPQHF
V gene: TRBV5-4; clone size: NA; J gene: TRBJ2-5; D gene: NA; CDR3 DNA: TGTGCCAGCAGCTCCGCTGGGGGGTCACAAGAGACCCAGTACTTC; CDR3 protein: CASSSAGGSQETQYF
V gene: TRBV12-3/TRBV12-4; clone size: NA; J gene: TRBJ1-2; D gene: NA; CDR3 DNA: TGTGCCAGCAGCTCCAGGGGAGATGGCTACACCTTC; CDR3 protein: CASSSRGDGYTF
V gene: TRBV5-6; clone size: once; J gene: TRBJ2-1; D gene: TRBD1; CDR3 DNA: TGTGCCAGCAGCTACCCGGGACAGGGAGGTGAGCAGTTCTTC; CDR3 protein: CASSYPGQGGEQFF
V gene: TRBV7-9; clone size: NA; J gene: TRBJ1-6; D gene: TRBD1; CDR3 DNA: TGTGCCAGCAGCTTAGCCCGGACAGGGGGTGATCCCCTCCACTTT; CDR3 protein: CASSLARTGGDPLHF
V gene: TRBV21-1; clone size: NA; J gene: TRBJ1-1; D gene: NA; CDR3 DNA: TGTGCCAGCAGCAAAGAAACAGGGGTGGACACTGAAGCTTTCTTT; CDR3 protein: CASSKETGVDTEAFF
V gene: TRBV19; clone size: NA; J gene: TRBJ2-5; D gene: NA; CDR3 DNA: TGTGCCAGTAGTATGGGACTGGCTAGAGGTGAGACCCAGTACTTC; CDR3 protein: CASSMGLARGETQYF
V gene: TRBV5-4; clone size: NA; J gene: TRBJ2-7; D gene: TRBD1; CDR3 DNA: TGTGCCAGCAGCTTGGAGGGACAGGGGTCCTACGAGCAGTACTTC; CDR3 protein: CASSLEGQGSYEQYF
V gene: TRBV28; clone size: once; J gene: TRBJ2-7; D gene: TRBD2; CDR3 DNA: TGTGCCAGCAGTTTTAGCGGGTATTCCTACGAGCAGTACTTC; CDR3 protein: CASSFSGYSYEQYF
V gene: TRBV24-1; clone size: NA; J gene: TRBJ2-5; D gene: NA; CDR3 DNA: TGTGCCACCAGTGATTTCTCCAGGGAGACCCAGTACTTC; CDR3 protein: CATSDFSRETQYF
V gene: TRBV4-3; clone size: once; J gene: TRBJ2-1; D gene: TRBD2; CDR3 DNA: TGCGCCAGCAGCCAAGGAACCGGGACTACCTTCCATGAGCAGTTCTTC; CDR3 protein: CASSQGTGTTFHEQFF
V gene: TRBV7-6; clone size: NA; J gene: TRBJ2-5; D gene: NA; CDR3 DNA: TGTGCCAGCAGCTGGGACACAAAAGAGACCCAGTACTTC; CDR3 protein: CASSWDTKETQYF
V gene: TRBV28; clone size: NA; J gene: TRBJ1-6; D gene: TRBD1; CDR3 DNA: TGTGCCAGCAGGGTCGGGACAGGGCTTAATTCACCCCTCCACTTT; CDR3 protein: CASRVGTGLNSPLHF
V gene: TRBV27; clone size: once; J gene: TRBJ2-7; D gene: TRBD2; CDR3 DNA: TGTGCCAGCAGTCCATTACCGGGACTATCCTACGAGCAGTACTTC; CDR3 protein: CASSPLPGLSYEQYF
V gene: TRBV7-8; clone size: NA; J gene: TRBJ1-6; D gene: NA; CDR3 DNA: TGTGCCAGCAGCTCTGACAGATATAATTCACCCCTCCACTTT; CDR3 protein: CASSSDRYNSPLHF
V gene: TRBV30; clone size: NA; J gene: TRBJ2-2; D gene: NA; CDR3 DNA: TGTGCCTGGAGCCCGCGGACCGGGGAGCTGTTTTTT; CDR3 protein: CAWSPRTGELFF
V gene: TRBV9; clone size: NA; J gene: TRBJ2-3; D gene: TRBD2; CDR3 DNA: TGTGCCAGCAGCAAGGCACTAGCGGGAGGTACGGATACGCAGTATTTT; CDR3 protein: CASSKALAGGTDTQYF
V gene: TRBV18; clone size: few; J gene: TRBJ2-2; D gene: TRBD2; CDR3 DNA: TGTGCCAGCTCACCACGACTAGCGGGTCAAATGAACACCGGGGAGCTGTTTTTT; CDR3 protein: CASSPRLAGQMNTGELFF
V gene: TRBV5-4; clone size: NA; J gene: TRBJ1-2; D gene: NA; CDR3 DNA: TGTGCCAGCAGTGGGCAGGAGGGCTATGGCTACACCTTC; CDR3 protein: CASSGQEGYGYTF